This TCR beta chain emerged from a study of blood T cell repertoires in COVID-19 (TCRdb year 2020). With regard to the full study: Samples covering the acute and convalescent phases of COVID-19 were provided by collaborators in the United States, Italy and Spain. The samples were drawn from two sources: the first 160 participants of the ongoing ImmuneRACE study, and 1,254 subjects contributed by 6 global collaborators. HLA class I and class II types, where available, came from metadata supplied by the sample provider rather than from assay-based typing. The repertoires were made available in a free public database intended to serve as a resource for research on the immune response to SARS-CoV-2. Deeply sampled blood TCRbeta repertoires from subjects exposed to, actively infected with, or recovered from COVID-19 were included in the dataset. Sample metadata almost always included a de-identified subject ID, COVID-19 status, age in years and sex. The material from the prospective study consisted of cDNA or gDNA derived from T cells, B-cell-depleted T cells, or PBMCs.

TCRbeta CDR3 regions were amplified from genomic DNA by means of the immunoSEQ Assay, a bias-controlled multiplex PCR. The paper's data handling went like this. Within the assay, amplification of reference gene primers was used to estimate how many nucleated cells each sample contained. Sequence reads were collapsed and filtered to measure the absolute abundance of every unique TCRbeta CDR3 rearrangement. For each sample, productive Simpson clonality was calculated as the square root of Simpson's diversity index across productive rearrangements. The table comes from immuneACCESS by way of TCRdb, which keeps in-frame sequences with V and J called. Part of the clones is missing from these tables; in studies checked, under half for an unresolved V gene and the rest for unknown reasons. For V, J and clone size, that table is used; D and trimming come from the DNA. In this sample the table shows roughly 250,000 clones, approximately 86% of which occur a single time. In total, the top ten clones hold around 3% of the sample.

From cysteine to phenylalanine, the CDR3 is 13 amino acids long. Only the CDR3 DNA is retained, 39 bases long and in frame from the first base. The germline V gene yields LGHNT for CDR1 and FRNRAP for CDR2. V is trimmed back by 7 bases and J by 6 bases, and the junction contains 5 bases that no gene match accounts for. This clone was observed a single time. Its antigen remains undetermined. Base-call qualities are not available, and no considerably larger clone is one nucleotide away. Participants in the prospective study were enrolled through a virtual design, were aged roughly 18 to 90 years, and lived in roughly 25 United States geographic areas. In the prospective study, cohorts were assigned on the basis of participant-reported clinical history obtained from a screening survey and a study questionnaire. In the prospective study, mobile phlebotomists collected whole blood, serum and a nasopharyngeal or oropharyngeal swab from each participant. Participants in the prospective study had the option to provide additional blood draws and questionnaires over an approximately two-month period. Before DNA extraction, blood samples from the prospective study were shipped at room temperature or frozen.

The paper's findings and limits, for the study overall: The quantity of clinical and demographic metadata differed by source and by participant and was supplied without curation.

Sample: PBMCs or T cells enriched from blood (not recorded which). The TCR comes from a woman between 40 and 50 years old with acute COVID-19. The sequence links TRBV12-5 to TRBJ1-2, with 10 bases in between that match TRBD1. The bases read TGTGCTAGTGCCCGGACAGGGGGTAATGGCTACACCTTC. It translates to CASARTGGNGYTF.